The 18 T cell receptor beta chains below were found in one sample sequenced in a study of blood T cell repertoires in COVID-19. Sequencing used immunoSEQ multiplex PCR; TCRdb keeps in-frame clones, though not all of them. The sample lists about 190,000 clones, around 85% occurring once. The sequenced sample consisted of peripheral blood. The origin of the receptors is a man in his 70s with active or convalescent COVID-19.

The V call is TRBV7-2, the J call TRBJ2-3; TRBD2 matches 8 bases. CDR1 and CDR2 (germline): SGHTA, FQGNSA. This CDR3 is 12 amino acids long. V shed 4 bases, J shed 11 bases, and the junction held 5 bases outside the gene matches. The CDR3 protein is CASSSPGLGQYF. The CDR3 DNA reads TGTGCCAGCAGCTCCCCGGGACTAGGGCAGTATTTT.

The chain links TRBV6-5 to TRBJ1-2; D is possibly TRBD1 (6 bases). Germline V gene data show CDR1 as MNHEY and CDR2 as SVGAGI. The CDR3 totals 16 residues. Trimming left V 2 bases short and J 4 bases short, with 17 bases between. The CDR3 loop is CASSYTLRGTPYGYTF. The DNA of the CDR3 is TGTGCCAGCAGTTACACTCTCCGTGGGACACCCTATGGCTACACCTTC.

This chain connects TRBV18 to TRBJ1-3; 9 positions agree with TRBD1. There are 19 residues in the CDR3. J lost 13 bases, V lost 5 bases, and 27 bases had no gene match. Germline V lookup: CDR1 KGHSH, CDR2 LQKENI. CDR3 in amino acids: CASSLAPGQGPLLESRIYF. In nucleotides, the CDR3 is TGTGCCAGCTCATTGGCGCCGGGACAGGGTCCCCTCTTGGAGAGTAGAATATATTTT.

This clone has only one observation. This chain uses TRBV2 with TRBJ2-1; D gene ambiguous. Trimming stripped 7 bases from V and 9 bases from J, with 10 bases between. CDR1 is SNHLY, CDR2 FYNNEI, per germline. The CDR3 contains 11 residues. The CDR3 reads CASNWSREQFF. The CDR3 DNA follows: TGTGCCAGCAACTGGTCACGTGAGCAGTTCTTC.

V usage is TRBV4-3 and J usage is TRBJ1-6; D remains unclear. V gave up 0 bases and J gave up 0 bases, with 6 bases separating them. The V gene's germline CDR1 is LGHNA and CDR2 YSLEER. CDR3 length: 16 amino acids. CDR3 nucleotide sequence: TGCGCCAGCAGCCAAGATATCAGCTCCTATAATTCACCCCTCCACTTT. It encodes CASSQDISSYNSPLHF.

The chain links TRBV15 to TRBJ1-3; D not resolved. The V end lost 0 bases, the J end lost 0 bases, and 9 bases lay between the germline ends. The CDR3 is made up of 16 amino acids. CDR1 LNHNV and CDR2 YYDKDF come from the germline V gene (reference sequence). The CDR3 protein is CATSRDRRSSGNTIYF. The CDR3 DNA follows: TGTGCCACCAGCAGAGATCGGAGGAGCTCTGGAAACACCATATATTTT.

CDR3 bases: TGTGCCAGCAGCAAAGTGGGACAGTCCACCTACGCTGGGCAGTACTTC. Amino acid sequence: CASSKVGQSTYAGQYF. V is TRBV21-1 and J is TRBJ2-7; the table names TRBD1, a call not compared with the DNA. TRBV21-1 is tagged as a pseudogene. CDR3 length: 16 amino acids.

V usage is TRBV3-1 (or the pseudogene TRBV3-2) and J usage is TRBJ1-3; possibly TRBD1 for D (5 bases). The ends were cut back, 0 bases at V and 2 bases at J, with 11 bases in the middle. The CDR3 spans 16 residues. Per the germline V gene, CDR1 is LGHDT and CDR2 is YNNKEL (reference sequence). CDR3 region: CASSQDLGGPGNTIYF. CDR3 DNA: TGTGCCAGCAGCCAAGATCTCGGGGGACCTGGAAACACCATATATTTT.

This clone was counted a single time. The J gene is TRBJ1-6, the V gene TRBV9; 10 bases are a match to TRBD1. The CDR3 is 13 amino acids. J gave up 11 bases and V 2 bases, and 1 base lay outside the gene matches. Germline V gene data show CDR1 as SGDLS and CDR2 as YYNGEE. The CDR3 loop is CASSVDRGPPLHF. In DNA form, the CDR3 reads TGTGCCAGCAGCGTCGACAGGGGGCCACCCCTCCACTTT.

V is TRBV7-2 and J is TRBJ2-5; 9 bases are shared with TRBD2. Germline V CDR1 and CDR2: SGHTA, FQGNSA. Trimming took 6 bases from V and 5 from J; bases not matched to a gene: 4. The CDR3 length is 13 residues. The CDR3 is CASRPTSGETQYF. CDR3 nucleotide sequence: TGTGCCAGCAGGCCTACTAGCGGGGAGACCCAGTACTTC.

The sample holds one count of this clone. The V gene is TRBV6-5, the J gene TRBJ1-5; unclear D gene. There are 13 residues in the CDR3. Trimming left V 7 bases short and J 7 bases short, with 14 bases between. Germline CDR1 MNHEY, CDR2 SVGAGI. The CDR3 region has the DNA TGTGCCAGCACCCCCCTCAGCGGACAGCCCCAGCATTTT. Translating it yields CASTPLSGQPQHF.

The V gene is TRBV29-1, the J gene TRBJ2-3, with 15 bases aligning to TRBD2. Germline V gene data show CDR1 as SQVTM and CDR2 as ANQGSEA. This CDR3 comprises 16 residues. V lost 3 bases, J lost 0 bases, and 1 base stayed unmatched. CDR3 DNA sequence: TGCAGCGTTGATGGGACTAGCGGGAGGAGCACAGATACGCAGTATTTT. This sequence encodes CSVDGTSGRSTDTQYF.

The chain recombines TRBV5-4 with TRBJ1-2, with D uncertain. The ends were cut back, 0 bases at V and 5 bases at J, with 8 bases in the middle. Germline-derived CDR1 and CDR2 are SGHNT and YYREEE (reference sequence). This CDR3 spans 13 amino acids. The CDR3 region is CASSLDRGYGYTF. The CDR3 DNA reads TGTGCCAGCAGCTTGGACCGGGGATATGGCTACACCTTC.

This clone was counted only a few times. The DNA of the CDR3 is TGTGCCAGCAGCTTGAGGAGGGGGCAGGTTTCACCCCTCCACTTT. Amino acids: CASSLRRGQVSPLHF. The chain uses TRBV5-8 and TRBJ1-6; TRBD1 matches 7 bases. Germline V gene lookup returns CDR1 SGHTS and CDR2 YDEGEE. The ends lost 1 base at V and 9 bases at J; junction bases unmatched: 7. The CDR3 is 15 residues long.

The chain recombines TRBV7-9 with TRBJ2-7; 8 nucleotides line up with TRBD1. The CDR3 runs to 15 residues. The germline CDR1 and CDR2 sequences are SEHNR and FQNEAQ (reference sequence). The V and J ends lost 5 bases and 0 bases, in that order; junction bases with no gene match: 6. CDR3 sequence reads: CASSPRQGSSYEQYF. The CDR3 DNA reads TGTGCCAGCAGCCCCCGACAGGGGAGCTCCTACGAGCAGTACTTC.

J is TRBJ2-5 and V is TRBV18; D gene uncertain. CDR3 size: 16 residues. Germline CDR1 KGHSH, CDR2 LQKENI. V was cut by 5 bases and J by 4 bases, with 20 bases left in between. The CDR3: CASSTMSAASGETQYF. The CDR3 DNA sequence: TGTGCCAGCTCAACCATGTCAGCAGCGTCGGGAGAGACCCAGTACTTC.

V usage is TRBV7-2 and J usage is TRBJ2-5, with TRBD1 identical over 9 bases. This CDR3 contains 14 residues. V was pared by 4 bases and J by 5 bases, with 5 bases of the junction left unmatched. CDR1 and CDR2 (germline): SGHTA, FQGNSA. The CDR3 sequence is CASSSTGGFETQYF. The DNA of the CDR3 is TGTGCCAGCAGCTCCACAGGGGGCTTCGAGACCCAGTACTTC.

The chain carries TRBV24-1 and TRBJ1-5, with TRBD1 matching over 8 bases. From germline, CDR1 is KGHDR and CDR2 SFDVKD. Trimming cost V 4 bases and J 7 bases; bases outside gene matches: 5. The CDR3 runs 14 residues. The chain's CDR3 is CATSDTGGGQPQHF. CDR3 coding DNA: TGTGCCACCAGTGACACAGGGGGAGGACAGCCCCAGCATTTT.